Shown below are 14 T cell receptor beta chains from a single sample sequenced in a study of control samples from healthy donors and cancer patients. Clones were sequenced by immunoSEQ multiplex PCR, and TCRdb holds only the in-frame ones, with some missing. The table lists 170,000 or so clones, 85% to 95% of them singletons. Specimen: blood. These receptors were taken from a man aged 18 to 29 in good health.

The rearrangement links TRBV19 to TRBJ1-1; possible D gene TRBD1, 5 bases. The germline gives CDR1 LNHDA, CDR2 SQIVND (reference sequence). This CDR3 is built from 14 residues. V was clipped by 5 bases and J by 4 bases, with 14 bases between them. The CDR3 spells CASSHNGGGTEAFF. The CDR3 DNA follows: TGTGCCAGTAGTCATAATGGGGGGGGCACTGAAGCTTTCTTT.

V is TRBV6-5 and J is TRBJ1-2, with 8 positions matching TRBD1. Germline V gene sequence: CDR1 MNHEY, CDR2 SVGAGI. Trimming at V came to 7 bases and at J to 4 bases, leaving 11 bases not matched to a gene. This CDR3 spans 15 amino acids. This CDR3 is CASTGQGDPFYGYTF. CDR3 nucleotides: TGTGCCAGCACAGGACAGGGAGACCCTTTCTATGGCTACACCTTC.

The chain recombines TRBV7-9 with TRBJ1-2; TRBD1 matches 8 bases. The CDR3 is 14 residues long. Germline V gene lookup returns CDR1 SEHNR and CDR2 FQNEAQ (reference sequence). The V gene end was trimmed by 3 bases and the J gene end by 8 bases; junction bases not matched to a gene: 8. CDR3 amino acids: CASSFSGQEGGYTF. As DNA, the CDR3 is TGTGCCAGCAGCTTCTCGGGACAGGAAGGCGGCTACACCTTC.

Concerning this clone: The junction and the germline gene differ at one end; a read error may be behind it. This chain connects TRBV2 to TRBJ2-4, with 13 bases matching TRBD2. There are 15 residues in the CDR3. The germline CDR1 and CDR2 sequences are SNHLY and FYNNEI. The chain's CDR3 is CATTRTSGGKNIQCF. The CDR3, as DNA: TGTGCCACCACTCGGACTAGCGGGGGCAAAAACATTCAGTGCTTC.

The genes are TRBV9 and TRBJ1-4; 11 nucleotides line up with TRBD1. The V and J ends lost 4 bases and 5 bases, in that order; junction bases with no gene match: 4. The CDR3 has 15 amino acids. CDR1 is SGDLS and CDR2 is YYNGEE in the germline V gene. The CDR3 DNA reads TGTGCCAGCAGCCTAGGGACAGGGGGAAATGAAAAACTGTTTTTT. This codes for CASSLGTGGNEKLFF.

This clone was detected a few times. J is TRBJ1-6 and V is TRBV7-9, with no clear D. Germline lookup yields CDR1 SEHNR and CDR2 FQNEAQ (reference sequence). The V gene lost 8 bases and the J gene lost 8 bases, with 7 bases spanning the gap. The CDR3 has 11 amino acids. This CDR3 is CASGYDSPLHF. The DNA of the CDR3 is TGTGCCAGCGGCTACGATTCACCCCTCCACTTT.

This clone is a singleton in its sample. This CDR3 reads CASSIVGNGYTF. DNA of the CDR3: TGTGCCAGTAGTATAGTGGGTAATGGCTACACCTTC. The gene calls are TRBV19 and TRBJ1-2, with D unresolved. V lost 1 base, J lost 6 bases, and 6 bases lay in between. The CDR3 runs to 12 residues. Looked up from germline, CDR1 is LNHDA and CDR2 is SQIVND (reference sequence).

The rearrangement joins TRBV11-2 to TRBJ2-7, with 7 nucleotides matching TRBD2. The CDR3 has 14 amino acids. Germline V gene lookup returns CDR1 SGHAT and CDR2 FQNNGV. Losses at the gene ends were 3 bases for V and 7 bases for J; bases not matched to a gene: 9. The CDR3 protein is CASSFVSGAGEQYF. DNA for the CDR3: TGTGCCAGCAGCTTCGTCAGCGGGGCGGGGGAGCAGTACTTC.

The rearrangement joins TRBV19 to TRBJ1-2; 9 bases align to TRBD1. The trim removed 5 bases at V and 4 bases at J, leaving 8 bases unmatched. Germline CDR1 LNHDA, CDR2 SQIVND (reference sequence). This CDR3 is 15 amino acids long. The CDR3 nucleotides read TGTGCCAGTAGTTCTGCGGGGACAGGGATCTATGGCTACACCTTC. Amino acid sequence: CASSSAGTGIYGYTF.

This sequence joins TRBV6-5 and TRBJ1-6, with TRBD1 as a possible D gene (5 bases). Trimming shortened V by 0 bases and J by 7 bases, and 10 bases separated the two germline ends. Germline lookup yields CDR1 MNHEY and CDR2 SVGAGI. The CDR3 is 15 residues long. The CDR3 loop reads CASSYSTRANSPLHF. The CDR3 coding sequence is TGTGCCAGCAGTTACTCGACCAGGGCAAATTCACCCCTCCACTTT.

The rearrangement uses TRBV24-1 and TRBJ2-1; D is unresolved. The V gene lost 4 bases and the J gene lost 5 bases, with 8 bases spanning the gap. The CDR3 consists of 13 residues. CDR1 KGHDR and CDR2 SFDVKD come from the germline V gene. The DNA for the CDR3 is TGTGCCACCAGTGACAGCTACAACAATGAGCAGTTCTTC. The encoded protein is CATSDSYNNEQFF.

This sequence joins TRBV24-1 and TRBJ1-5; possible D gene TRBD1, 5 bases. The V end was cut by 5 bases, the J end by 7 bases, with 14 bases between. The germline CDR1 and CDR2 sequences are KGHDR and SFDVKD. This CDR3 is built from 14 residues. In nucleotides, the CDR3 is TGTGCCACCAGTGTTACCGGGACGGGGCAGCCCCAGCATTTT. This translates into CATSVTGTGQPQHF.

This clone appeared once. The chain couples TRBV7-3 to TRBJ2-3, with D perhaps matching TRBD2 (6 bases). Trimming removed 2 bases from V and 4 bases from J, with 7 bases in between. The CDR3 covers 13 residues. CDR1 is SGHTA, CDR2 FQGTGA, per germline. For the CDR3, the DNA is TGTGCCAGCAGCTTAGGAGGGGCAGATACGCAGTATTTT. It translates to CASSLGGADTQYF.

The rearrangement uses TRBV12-3 or TRBV12-4 and TRBJ1-1; weak D call: TRBD1 (5 bases). V was shortened by 9 bases and J by 4 bases, with 12 bases between the two germline ends. The CDR3 consists of 12 residues. CDR3 sequence: CASRGGSTEAFF. In DNA form, the CDR3 reads TGTGCCAGTCGGGGGGGATCCACTGAAGCTTTCTTT.